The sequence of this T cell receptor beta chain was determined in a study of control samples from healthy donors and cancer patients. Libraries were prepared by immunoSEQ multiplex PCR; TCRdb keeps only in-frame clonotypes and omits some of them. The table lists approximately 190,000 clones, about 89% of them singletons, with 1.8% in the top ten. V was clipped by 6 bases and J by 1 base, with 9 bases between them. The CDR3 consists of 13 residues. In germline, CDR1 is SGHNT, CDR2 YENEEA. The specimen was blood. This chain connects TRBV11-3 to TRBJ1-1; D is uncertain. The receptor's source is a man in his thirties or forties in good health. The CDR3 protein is CASSHSPNTEAFF. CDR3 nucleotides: TGTGCCAGCAGTCATAGCCCGAACACTGAAGCTTTCTTT.